This T cell receptor beta chain emerged from a study of T cell changes during pregnancy in multiple sclerosis. TCRdb's table, derived via immunoSEQ multiplex PCR, lists solely in-frame clones and lacks some. The profile shows around 120,000 clones, 80% to 95% of them singletons. Sequenced material: peripheral blood, taken after pregnancy. The clonotype was recovered from a female donor with multiple sclerosis, enrolled in a pregnancy study.

The CDR3 nucleotides are TGTGCCAGCAGTGATTACACAGGGGAGGATGAGCAGTTCTTC. Amino acid sequence: CASSDYTGEDEQFF. The chain combines TRBV25-1 with TRBJ2-1; D is possibly TRBD1 (7 bases). Trimming took 3 bases from V and 8 from J, leaving 14 bases between them. Germline V gene data show CDR1 as MGHDK and CDR2 as SYGVNS. The CDR3 consists of 14 residues.